Listed below are T cell receptor beta chains from one sample, sequenced in a study of PD-1 and CTLA-4 blockade in melanoma. Data came from immunoSEQ multiplex PCR; TCRdb stores just in-frame clones and leaves some out. Of about 28,000 clones listed, more than 85% are singletons. Sequencing was performed on CD8+ T cells from peripheral blood, taken from a patient given anti-PD-1 treatment. These receptors originate from a human donor with melanoma. Both conserved end residues are trimmed from each CDR3. For some rows the clone size is stated as once, few or many, or as a class when expanded; others skip it.

v_call: TRBV27; clone_size: .; cdr3_aa: ASRGRTRGRPSYEQY
v_call: TRBV7-9; clone_size: .; cdr3_aa: ASSPRGTENTGELF
v_call: TRBV10-2; clone_size: once; cdr3_aa: ASSELAGGPDTQY
v_call: TRBV21-1; clone_size: .; cdr3_aa: ASSKNETSLAKNIQY
v_call: TRBV10-1; clone_size: .; cdr3_aa: ASSDVGGTEAF
v_call: TRBV7-9; clone_size: .; cdr3_aa: ASSPGVTEAF
v_call: TRBV28; clone_size: few; cdr3_aa: ASRRGSPLH
v_call: TRBV4-2; clone_size: .; cdr3_aa: ASSSGQDTEAF
v_call: TRBV5-1; clone_size: .; cdr3_aa: ASSLAGDGRYT
v_call: TRBV5-1; clone_size: few; cdr3_aa: ASSPDSQYEQY
v_call: TRBV19; clone_size: .; cdr3_aa: ASSIGREAQPQH
v_call: TRBV29-1; clone_size: .; cdr3_aa: SVDNSGNYGYT
v_call: TRBV7-9; clone_size: .; cdr3_aa: ASSPLGLAGVDETQY
v_call: TRBV28; clone_size: .; cdr3_aa: ASSFTGNTEAF
v_call: TRBV28; clone_size: .; cdr3_aa: ASSLYSNQPQH
v_call: TRBV28; clone_size: .; cdr3_aa: ASSLRDGHQPQH
v_call: TRBV29-1; clone_size: .; cdr3_aa: SVEGSAMNTEAF
v_call: TRBV9; clone_size: .; cdr3_aa: ASSVGAVLENYGYT
v_call: TRBV14; clone_size: .; cdr3_aa: ASSQETGAKETQY
v_call: TRBV11-1; clone_size: once; cdr3_aa: ASSWGGGGDTEAF
v_call: TRBV3-1/TRBV3-2; clone_size: .; cdr3_aa: ASSPGGEKLF
v_call: TRBV4-1; clone_size: .; cdr3_aa: ASSQDGQGVTPYNEQF
v_call: TRBV29-1; clone_size: .; cdr3_aa: SVRQDTYGYT
v_call: TRBV6-5; clone_size: .; cdr3_aa: ASSYAGGPEAF
v_call: TRBV28; clone_size: few; cdr3_aa: ASTLAGGEQY
v_call: TRBV4-2; clone_size: .; cdr3_aa: ASSQEPQGVPGELF
v_call: TRBV5-4; clone_size: .; cdr3_aa: ASSFRLGLPPGEQY
v_call: TRBV20-1; clone_size: .; cdr3_aa: SASGSRLNEQF